The sequence of this T cell receptor (beta chain) was determined in a study of Ad26.COV2.S vaccination and SARS-CoV-2 variants. Study at large: The donor was enrolled in the Ad26.COV2.S arm of the COV1001 trial. Points from the study as a whole: Placebo recipients trailed vaccine recipients in spike-specific TCR breadth.

The CDR3 loop spans 15 amino acids. The germline V gene has CDR1 SGHVS and CDR2 FQNEAQ. The V end lost 5 bases, the J end lost 1 base, and 14 bases lay between the germline ends. Produced via immunoSEQ multiplex PCR; TCRdb's table is partial and in-frame only. The sample has 300,000 to 400,000 clones, 70% to 90% seen once. Treatment: about 20 received Ad26.COV2.S at low or high dose, single or two shots; about five received placebo; per-sample allocation not given. At day 63 after the first vaccine or placebo injection, samples were drawn. As to this clone: Its cognate antigen is unknown.

Sequencing used peripheral blood, obtained in a trial of Ad26.COV2.S vaccine versus placebo. The chain links TRBV7-8 to TRBJ1-1; maybe TRBD1 (6 bases). The sequence came from a person between 18 and 65 years old who received the Ad26.COV2.S COVID-19 vaccine or a placebo. CDR3: CASSQGTIGNTEAFF. CDR3 sequence (DNA): TGTGCCAGCAGCCAGGGGACTATTGGGAACACTGAAGCTTTCTTT. The entire variable domain, with the rest obtained from reference TRBV7-8 and TRBJ1-1, is as follows: GAGVSQSPRYKVAKRGQDVALRCDPISGHVSLFWYQQALGQGPEFLTYFQNEAQLDKSGLPSDRFFAERPEGSVSTLKIQRTQQEDSAVYLCASSQGTIGNTEAFFGQGTRLTVV.